One sample yielded the 8 T cell receptor beta chains listed below, sequenced in a study of CD8 T cells in Susac syndrome. When the RNA was reverse transcribed, random hexamers were used with an input of roughly 0.45 to 1 ug. TCRdb re-called the immunoSEQ multiplex PCR reads with MiXCR, one entry per CDR3 protein. The sample includes tens of thousands of distinct CDR3 sequences, around 93% of them seen just once. Sequencing used CD8+ T cells from PBMCs. The source is a human donor with Susac syndrome.

The chain uses TRBV11-2 and TRBJ2-1; tentative D call: TRBD1 (6 bases). Per the germline V gene, CDR1 is SGHAT and CDR2 is FQNNGV. The V gene lost 1 base and the J gene lost 6 bases, with 22 bases spanning the gap. The CDR3 consists of 18 residues. This CDR3 reads CASSLGLGGRGPLNEQFF. In nucleotides, the CDR3 is TGTGCCAGCAGCTTAGGACTTGGGGGCAGGGGACCTCTCAATGAGCAGTTCTTC.

This chain joins TRBV27 and TRBJ2-1; D is possibly TRBD1 (5 bases). Germline-derived CDR1 and CDR2 are MNHEY and SMNVEV (reference sequence). There are 13 residues in the CDR3. V was shortened by 6 bases and J by 8 bases, with 14 bases between the two germline ends. The CDR3, as DNA: TGTGCCAGCAGGCCTCGTCAGGGCCATGAGCAGTTCTTC. Translation: CASRPRQGHEQFF.

The V and J genes are TRBV7-9 and TRBJ2-1; possible D gene TRBD2, 6 bases. The V gene lost 1 base and the J gene lost 4 bases, with 14 bases spanning the gap. The CDR3 loop spans 16 amino acids. Looked up from germline, CDR1 is SEHNR and CDR2 is FQNEAQ (reference sequence). CDR3 loop: CASSLGDSPGYNEQFF. The CDR3 DNA follows: TGTGCCAGCAGCTTAGGGGACTCCCCCGGGTACAATGAGCAGTTCTTC.

The rearrangement links TRBV27 to TRBJ2-1; D gene ambiguous. This CDR3 spans 11 amino acids. The germline CDR1 and CDR2 sequences are MNHEY and SMNVEV (reference sequence). Trimming pared 5 bases from V and 7 bases from J, leaving 6 bases between. CDR3 coding DNA: TGTGCCAGCAGTGACTCTAATGAGCAGTTCTTC. As protein: CASSDSNEQFF.

This clonotype appeared once. The chain has TRBV6-5 and TRBJ2-1; 8 bases fit TRBD2. The CDR3 is 16 amino acids. V trimming: 2 bases; J trimming: 1 base; junction bases outside the gene matches: 4. Per the germline V gene, CDR1 is MNHEY and CDR2 is SVGAGI. The CDR3 DNA follows: TGTGCCAGCAGTTACGTAGCGGGGTCTTCCTACAATGAGCAGTTCTTC. This translates into CASSYVAGSSYNEQFF.

This chain joins TRBV20-1 and TRBJ1-1, with 8 bases aligning to TRBD1. The length of the CDR3 is 16 residues. Germline CDR1 is DFQATT and CDR2 is SNEGSKA (reference sequence). The J segment lost 4 bases and the V segment lost 0 bases, leaving 10 bases of the junction unmatched. Here the CDR3 DNA reads TGCAGTGCTAGAGAGCCCAGAGGACAGGGAGCCACTGAAGCTTTCTTT. Amino acid sequence: CSAREPRGQGATEAFF.

The V gene is TRBV12-3 or TRBV12-4, the J gene TRBJ2-1; no reliable D call. Trimming took off 7 bases at V and 5 bases at J, with 12 bases between the two ends. The CDR3 loop spans 13 amino acids. The chain's CDR3 is CASTPVGNNEQFF. The DNA of the CDR3 is TGTGCCAGCACCCCTGTGGGGAACAATGAGCAGTTCTTC.

The V gene is TRBV12-3 or TRBV12-4, the J gene TRBJ1-2, with 9 bases aligning to TRBD1. V shed 6 bases, J shed 5 bases, and the junction held 16 bases outside the gene matches. This CDR3 comprises 17 residues. The chain's CDR3 is CASRFRDRELRAYGYTF. The CDR3 DNA reads TGTGCCAGCAGATTCCGGGACAGGGAGCTGCGGGCATATGGCTACACCTTC.